Below, one T cell receptor (beta chain) is given with its context. This entry is derived from a study of T-cell reconstitution after alpha-beta-depleted transplantation in children. Preparing the TCRbeta library involved the use of unique molecular identifiers. TCRdb passed the PCR reads through MiXCR, listing each CDR3 protein once. The repertoire holds approximately 590,000 distinct CDR3 sequences, with 10% to 13% as singletons. V was pared by 1 base and J by 8 bases, with 7 bases of the junction left unmatched. The CDR3 contains 13 residues. Germline V gene lookup returns CDR1 DFQATT and CDR2 SNEGSKA (reference sequence).

The source of this sequence is a human donor who donated a stem cell graft to a child with acute myeloid leukemia. The sequenced sample was PBMCs from the stem cell graft donor, obtained from the stem cell graft. The J gene is TRBJ1-1, the V gene TRBV20-1, with 7 bases aligning to TRBD1. CDR3 amino acids: CSARGGQRTEAFF. The CDR3 nucleotides are TGCAGTGCTAGAGGGGGACAGAGAACAGAAGCTTTCTTT.